Presented here are 14 T cell receptor beta chains from one specimen sequenced in a study of beta chain features in type 1 diabetes. The entirety of the isolated RNA underwent reverse transcription, so expressed TCRB transcripts were sequenced. Libraries were prepared by immunoSEQ multiplex PCR; TCRdb keeps only in-frame clonotypes and omits some of them. The top ten clones hold approximately 0.09% of a sample with 150,000 to 200,000 clones, 63% of them seen once. These receptors' targets are unknown. Overall study findings and caveats: All four CD4+ subsets from Type 1 diabetes patients carried moderately but significantly shorter TCRB CDR3s.

The specimen was naive CD4+ T cells from blood. These receptors were collected from a man aged 30-40 years with type 1 diabetes.

The chain couples TRBV30 to TRBJ2-5; TRBD1 matches at 8 bases. The CDR3 extends over 13 amino acids. CDR1 is GTSNPN and CDR2 is SVGIG in the germline V gene (reference sequence). V was pared by 4 bases and J by 3 bases, with 4 bases of the junction left unmatched. CDR3 amino acids: CAWTWTGKETQYF. DNA of the CDR3: TGTGCCTGGACCTGGACAGGGAAAGAGACCCAGTACTTC.

This clone was counted a few times. This CDR3 is CSLGDGLVEQFF. DNA for the CDR3: TGCAGCTTAGGGGACGGCCTCGTAGAGCAGTTCTTC. V and J are TRBV29-1 and TRBJ2-1; D may be TRBD1 or TRBD2 (5 bases each). CDR1 is SQVTM, CDR2 ANQGSEA, per germline. Trimming removed 8 bases from V and 10 bases from J, with 18 bases in between. This CDR3 is 12 amino acids long.

CDR3 residues: CASSQARGSNTEAFF. The CDR3 DNA is TGTGCCAGCTCCCAAGCAAGAGGGTCAAACACTGAAGCTTTCTTT. The chain employs TRBV27 and TRBJ1-1; no clear D gene. The germline CDR1 and CDR2 sequences are MNHEY and SMNVEV (reference sequence). The length of the CDR3 is 15 residues. V was cut by 8 bases and J by 2 bases, with 18 bases left in between.

CDR3 bases: TGCGCCAGCAGTGAGGGGGACGAGACCCAGTACTTC. Translating it yields CASSEGDETQYF. V is TRBV5-1 and J is TRBJ2-5, with TRBD1 as a possible D gene (6 bases). Per the germline V gene, CDR1 is SGHRS and CDR2 is YFSETQ. The CDR3 has 12 residues. Deletions cut 5 bases from V and 5 bases from J, with 10 bases between. Looking up the rest from reference TRBV5-1 and TRBJ2-5 gives the full variable domain: KAGVTQTPRYLIKTRGQQVTLSCSPISGHRSVSWYQQTPGQGLQFLFEYFSETQRNKGNFPGRFSGRQFSNSRSEMNVSTLELGDSALYLCASSEGDETQYFGPGTRLLVL.

The V and J genes are TRBV29-1 and TRBJ1-1; unclear D gene. Deletions cut 6 bases from V and 6 bases from J, with 14 bases between. The germline gives CDR1 SQVTM, CDR2 ANQGSEA. The CDR3 spans 12 residues. The CDR3 nucleotides are TGCAGCGTAGTAAAATCGGGAGCTGAAGCTTTCTTT. Protein: CSVVKSGAEAFF. The variable domain in full, with the rest retrieved from reference TRBV29-1 and TRBJ1-1, is SAVISQKPSRDICQRGTSLTIQCQVDSQVTMMFWYRQQPGQSLTLIATANQGSEATYESGFVIDKFPISRPNLTFSTLTVSNMSPEDSSIYLCSVVKSGAEAFFGQGTRLTVV.

This chain connects TRBV29-1 to TRBJ1-1; D is uncertain. Trimming stripped 1 base from V and 3 bases from J, with 12 bases between. The CDR3 runs 14 residues. The germline gives CDR1 SQVTM, CDR2 ANQGSEA. CDR3 sequence: CSVEVAGRDTEAFF. The CDR3 region has the DNA TGCAGCGTTGAAGTTGCGGGAAGAGACACTGAAGCTTTCTTT.

The V call is TRBV25-1, the J call TRBJ1-2; D unresolved. This CDR3 region has 12 residues. Germline V gene lookup returns CDR1 MGHDK and CDR2 SYGVNS. Trimming cost V 9 bases and J 0 bases, with 8 bases left between them. The CDR3 bases are TGTGCCAGTCAGCTACCTAACTATGGCTACACCTTC. Translation: CASQLPNYGYTF.

The chain combines TRBV14 with TRBJ2-2, with D unresolved. From germline, CDR1 is SGHDN and CDR2 FVKESK. The CDR3 sequence is 13 residues long. V dropped 3 bases and J dropped 0 bases, with 2 bases sitting between them. The CDR3 reads CASSHSNTGELFF. CDR3 coding DNA: TGTGCCAGCAGCCACTCGAACACCGGGGAGCTGTTTTTT.

The V gene is TRBV4-3, the J gene TRBJ1-1, with D uncertain. The CDR3 runs to 17 residues. Germline CDR1 LGHNA, CDR2 YSLEER. Trimming removed 0 bases from V and 0 bases from J, with 14 bases in between. The chain's CDR3 is CASSQDFQALMNTEAFF. CDR3 coding DNA: TGCGCCAGCAGCCAAGATTTCCAGGCTTTAATGAACACTGAAGCTTTCTTT.

The genes are TRBV5-6 and TRBJ1-5; possible D gene TRBD1, 6 bases. V lost 2 bases, J lost 7 bases, and 10 bases lay in between. CDR3 size: 13 residues. Germline CDR1 SGHDT, CDR2 YYEEEE. The CDR3 protein is CASSLSRGQPQHF. The CDR3 DNA reads TGTGCCAGCAGCTTATCCAGGGGACAGCCCCAGCATTTT.

The V call is TRBV13, the J call TRBJ2-1; possibly TRBD2 for D (5 bases). Deletions cut 1 base from V and 0 bases from J, with 10 bases between. In germline, CDR1 is PRHDT, CDR2 FYEKMQ (reference sequence). The CDR3 consists of 16 residues. The CDR3 DNA follows: TGTGCCAGCAGCTTAGTTGGGGAGAGCTCCTACAATGAGCAGTTCTTC. It is translated as CASSLVGESSYNEQFF.

CDR3 bases: TGCAGCGTTGTGAGGACAGCCAACACTGAAGCTTTCTTT. It yields the protein CSVVRTANTEAFF. The chain joins TRBV29-1 to TRBJ1-1; D possibly corresponds to TRBD1 (6 bases). Germline CDR1 SQVTM, CDR2 ANQGSEA. Trimming left V 4 bases short and J 2 bases short, with 11 bases between. This CDR3 region has 13 residues.

This chain uses TRBV10-3 with TRBJ2-7; 8 bases agree with TRBD1. Trimming removed 4 bases from V and 6 bases from J; junction bases left unmatched: 8. This CDR3 region has 14 residues. Germline V gene sequence: CDR1 ENHRY, CDR2 SYGVKD. CDR3 in amino acids: CAISAGTGRSEQYF. The DNA for the CDR3 is TGTGCCATCAGTGCCGGGACAGGTCGCTCCGAGCAGTACTTC.

This clone has just a few counts. V usage is TRBV29-1 and J usage is TRBJ1-4; D not resolved. Germline V gene data show CDR1 as SQVTM and CDR2 as ANQGSEA. This CDR3 spans 14 amino acids. The V end was cut by 6 bases, the J end by 7 bases, with 18 bases between. The chain's CDR3 is CSVFTSGEGEKLFF. The CDR3 bases are TGCAGCGTGTTCACTTCAGGTGAAGGTGAAAAACTGTTTTTT.